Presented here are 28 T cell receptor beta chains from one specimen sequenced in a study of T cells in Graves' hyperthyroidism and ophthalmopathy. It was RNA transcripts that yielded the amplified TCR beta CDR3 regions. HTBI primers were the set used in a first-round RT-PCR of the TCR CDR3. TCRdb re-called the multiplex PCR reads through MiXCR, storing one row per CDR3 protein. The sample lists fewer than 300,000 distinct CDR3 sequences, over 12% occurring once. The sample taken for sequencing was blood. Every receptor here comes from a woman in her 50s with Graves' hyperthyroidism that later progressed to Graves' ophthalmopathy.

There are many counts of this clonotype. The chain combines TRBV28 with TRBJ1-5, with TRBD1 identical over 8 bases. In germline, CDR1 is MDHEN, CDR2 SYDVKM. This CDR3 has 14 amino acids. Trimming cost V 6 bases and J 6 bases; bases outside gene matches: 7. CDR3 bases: TGTGCCAGCAGCTCAGGGGGCGGCACTCAGCCCCAGCATTTT. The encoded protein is CASSSGGGTQPQHF.

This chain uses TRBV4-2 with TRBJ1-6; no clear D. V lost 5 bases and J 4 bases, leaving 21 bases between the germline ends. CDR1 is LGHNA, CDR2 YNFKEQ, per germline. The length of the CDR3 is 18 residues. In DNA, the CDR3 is TGTGCCAGCAGCAACAACGGGAAAATCACCTCTTATAATTCACCCCTCCACTTT. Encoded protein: CASSNNGKITSYNSPLHF.

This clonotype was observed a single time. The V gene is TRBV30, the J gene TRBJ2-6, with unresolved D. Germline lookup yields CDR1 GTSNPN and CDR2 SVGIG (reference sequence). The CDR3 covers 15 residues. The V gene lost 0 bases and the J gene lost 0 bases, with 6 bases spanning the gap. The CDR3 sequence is CAWSVHLSGANVLTF. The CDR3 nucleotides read TGTGCCTGGAGTGTACACCTCTCTGGGGCCAACGTCCTGACTTTC.

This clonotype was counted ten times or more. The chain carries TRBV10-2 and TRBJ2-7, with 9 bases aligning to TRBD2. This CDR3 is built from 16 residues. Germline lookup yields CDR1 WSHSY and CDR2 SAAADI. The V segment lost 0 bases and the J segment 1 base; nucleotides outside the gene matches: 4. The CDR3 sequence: CASSESGSGSSYEQYF. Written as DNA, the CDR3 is TGCGCCAGCAGTGAGTCTGGTAGCGGGAGTTCCTACGAGCAGTACTTC.

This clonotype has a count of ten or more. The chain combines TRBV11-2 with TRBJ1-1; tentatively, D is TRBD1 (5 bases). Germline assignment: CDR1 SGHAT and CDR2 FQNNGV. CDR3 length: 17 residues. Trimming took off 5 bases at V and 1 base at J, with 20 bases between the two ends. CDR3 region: CASSRPVPLQANTEAFF. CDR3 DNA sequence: TGTGCCAGCAGCCGACCCGTCCCGTTACAGGCGAACACTGAAGCTTTCTTT.

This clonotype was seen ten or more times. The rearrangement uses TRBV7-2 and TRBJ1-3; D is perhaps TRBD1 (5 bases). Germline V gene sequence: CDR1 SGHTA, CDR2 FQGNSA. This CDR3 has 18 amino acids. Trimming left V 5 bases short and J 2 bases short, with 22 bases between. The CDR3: CASSPPGGWGGPGNTIYF. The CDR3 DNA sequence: TGTGCCAGCAGCCCCCCCGGGGGTTGGGGAGGCCCTGGAAACACCATATATTTT.

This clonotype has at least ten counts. The CDR3, as DNA: TGTGCCAGCAGTGGACAGCCGTACAATGAGCAGTTCTTC. Protein: CASSGQPYNEQFF. This chain connects TRBV27 to TRBJ2-1, with a tentative D call TRBD1 (6 bases). The CDR3 length is 13 residues. Per the germline V gene, CDR1 is MNHEY and CDR2 is SMNVEV (reference sequence). The V and J ends lost 5 bases and 4 bases respectively, with 9 bases between them.

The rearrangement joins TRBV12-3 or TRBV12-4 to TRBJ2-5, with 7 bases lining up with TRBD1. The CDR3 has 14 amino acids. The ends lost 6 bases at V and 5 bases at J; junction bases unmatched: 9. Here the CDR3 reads CASRTTGNGETQYF. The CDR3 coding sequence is TGTGCCAGCAGAACGACAGGGAATGGGGAGACCCAGTACTTC.

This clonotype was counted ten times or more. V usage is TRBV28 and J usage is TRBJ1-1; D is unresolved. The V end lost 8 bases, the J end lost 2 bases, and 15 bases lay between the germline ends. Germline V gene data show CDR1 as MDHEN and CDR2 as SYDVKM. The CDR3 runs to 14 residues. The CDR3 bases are TGTGCCAGCCTCTCTTCTAGGAGTAACACTGAAGCTTTCTTT. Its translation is CASLSSRSNTEAFF.

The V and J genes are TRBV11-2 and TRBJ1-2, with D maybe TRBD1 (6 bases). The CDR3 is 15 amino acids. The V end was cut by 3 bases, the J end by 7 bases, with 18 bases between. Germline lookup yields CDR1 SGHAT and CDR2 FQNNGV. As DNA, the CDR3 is TGTGCCAGCAGCTTCGTCCTACAGGGCTTACGTGGCTACACCTTC. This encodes CASSFVLQGLRGYTF.

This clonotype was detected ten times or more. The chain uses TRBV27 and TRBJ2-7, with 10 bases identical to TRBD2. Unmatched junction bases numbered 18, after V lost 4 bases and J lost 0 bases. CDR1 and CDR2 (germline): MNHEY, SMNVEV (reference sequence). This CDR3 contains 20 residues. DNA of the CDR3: TGTGCCAGCAGTTCCCTGTCCTGGGTTGGGACTAGCGCCCACTCCTACGAGCAGTACTTC. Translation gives CASSSLSWVGTSAHSYEQYF.

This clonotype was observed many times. The CDR3: CASSELGVSYEQYF. The CDR3 region has the DNA TGCGCCAGCAGTGAATTAGGGGTGTCCTACGAGCAGTACTTC. The rearrangement links TRBV10-2 to TRBJ2-7, with a tentative D call TRBD1 (5 bases). Germline V CDR1 and CDR2: WSHSY, SAAADI. The V end was cut by 3 bases, the J end by 1 base, with 10 bases between. The CDR3 consists of 14 residues.

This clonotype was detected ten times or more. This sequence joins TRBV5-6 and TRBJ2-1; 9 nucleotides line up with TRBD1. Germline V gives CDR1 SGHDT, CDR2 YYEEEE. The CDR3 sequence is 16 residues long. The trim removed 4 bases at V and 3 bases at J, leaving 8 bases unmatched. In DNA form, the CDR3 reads TGTGCCAGCAGCCGCATGGGACAGGGCATCTACAATGAGCAGTTCTTC. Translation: CASSRMGQGIYNEQFF.

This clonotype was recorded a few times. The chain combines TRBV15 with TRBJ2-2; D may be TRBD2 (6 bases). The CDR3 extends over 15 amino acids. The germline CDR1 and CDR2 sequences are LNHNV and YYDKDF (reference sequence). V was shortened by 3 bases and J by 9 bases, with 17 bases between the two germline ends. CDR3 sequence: CATSSMREGVRELFF. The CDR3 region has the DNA TGTGCCACCAGCAGCATGCGGGAAGGGGTCCGGGAGCTGTTTTTT.

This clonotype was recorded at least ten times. The CDR3 sequence: CASSPRPNNEQFF. CDR3 nucleotide sequence: TGCGCCAGCAGCCCTCGACCGAACAATGAGCAGTTCTTC. The gene calls are TRBV5-1 and TRBJ2-1, with unresolved D. Germline CDR1 is SGHRS and CDR2 is YFSETQ. This CDR3 spans 13 amino acids. The ends were cut back, 4 bases at V and 5 bases at J, with 10 bases in the middle.

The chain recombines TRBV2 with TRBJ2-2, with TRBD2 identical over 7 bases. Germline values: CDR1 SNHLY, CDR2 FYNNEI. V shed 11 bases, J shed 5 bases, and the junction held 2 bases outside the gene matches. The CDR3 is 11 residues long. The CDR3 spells CAGSGTGELFF. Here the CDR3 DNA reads TGTGCCGGTAGCGGGACCGGGGAGCTGTTTTTT.

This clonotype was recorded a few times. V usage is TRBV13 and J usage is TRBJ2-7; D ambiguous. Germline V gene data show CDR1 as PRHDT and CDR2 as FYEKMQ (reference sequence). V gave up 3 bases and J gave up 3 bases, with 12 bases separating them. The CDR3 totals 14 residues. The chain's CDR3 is CASSFGKSGYEQYF. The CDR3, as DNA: TGTGCCAGCAGCTTCGGAAAGTCAGGCTACGAGCAGTACTTC. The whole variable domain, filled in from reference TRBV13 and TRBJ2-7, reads AAGVIQSPRHLIKEKRETATLKCYPIPRHDTVYWYQQGPGQDPQFLISFYEKMQSDKGSIPDRFSAQQFSDYHSELNMSSLELGDSALYFCASSFGKSGYEQYFGPGTRLTVT.

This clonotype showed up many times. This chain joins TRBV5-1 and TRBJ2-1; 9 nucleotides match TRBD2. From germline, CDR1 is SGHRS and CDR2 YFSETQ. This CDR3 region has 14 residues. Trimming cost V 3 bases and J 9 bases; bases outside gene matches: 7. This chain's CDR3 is CASSSSGTAGEQFF. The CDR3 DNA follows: TGCGCCAGCAGCTCTAGCGGGACCGCGGGTGAGCAGTTCTTC.

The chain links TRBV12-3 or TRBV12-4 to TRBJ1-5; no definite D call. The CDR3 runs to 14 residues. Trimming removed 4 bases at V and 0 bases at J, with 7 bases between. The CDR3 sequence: CASSSVDSNQPQHF. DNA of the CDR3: TGTGCCAGCAGTTCCGTCGATAGCAATCAGCCCCAGCATTTT.

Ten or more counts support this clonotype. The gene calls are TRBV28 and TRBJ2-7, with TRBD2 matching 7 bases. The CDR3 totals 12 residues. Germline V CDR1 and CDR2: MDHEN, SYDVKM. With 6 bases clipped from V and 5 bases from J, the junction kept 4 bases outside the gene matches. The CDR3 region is CASSWGGDEQYF. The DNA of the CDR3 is TGTGCCAGCAGCTGGGGAGGGGACGAGCAGTACTTC.

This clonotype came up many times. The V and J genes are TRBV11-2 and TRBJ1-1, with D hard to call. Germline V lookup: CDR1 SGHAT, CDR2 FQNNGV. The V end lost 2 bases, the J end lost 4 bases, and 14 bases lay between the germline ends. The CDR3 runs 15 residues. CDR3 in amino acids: CASSLSGPSLTEAFF. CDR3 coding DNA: TGTGCCAGCAGCTTATCGGGCCCCAGCCTCACTGAAGCTTTCTTT.

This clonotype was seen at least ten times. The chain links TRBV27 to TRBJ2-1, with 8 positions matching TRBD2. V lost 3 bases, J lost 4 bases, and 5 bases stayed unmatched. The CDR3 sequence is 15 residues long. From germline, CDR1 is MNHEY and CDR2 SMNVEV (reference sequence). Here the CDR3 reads CASSFNGRGYNEQFF. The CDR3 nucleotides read TGTGCCAGCAGTTTCAACGGGAGGGGATACAATGAGCAGTTCTTC.

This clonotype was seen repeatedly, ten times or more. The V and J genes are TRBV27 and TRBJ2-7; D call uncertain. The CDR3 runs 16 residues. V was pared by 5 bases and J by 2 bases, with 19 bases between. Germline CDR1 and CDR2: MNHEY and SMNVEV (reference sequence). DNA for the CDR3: TGTGCCAGCAGTGGTAACAGACGGAGTGGGACCTACGAGCAGTACTTC. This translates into CASSGNRRSGTYEQYF.

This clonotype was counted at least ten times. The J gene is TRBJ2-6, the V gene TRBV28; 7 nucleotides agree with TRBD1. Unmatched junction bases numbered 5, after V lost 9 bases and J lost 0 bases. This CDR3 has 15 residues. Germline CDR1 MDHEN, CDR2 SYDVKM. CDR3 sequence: CASRTGNSGANVLTF. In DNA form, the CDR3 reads TGTGCCAGTAGGACAGGCAACTCTGGGGCCAACGTCCTGACTTTC.

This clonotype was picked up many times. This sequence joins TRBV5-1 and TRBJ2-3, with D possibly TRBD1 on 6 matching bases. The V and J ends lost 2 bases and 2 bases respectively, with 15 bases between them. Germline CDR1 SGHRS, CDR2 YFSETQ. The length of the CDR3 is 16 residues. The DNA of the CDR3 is TGCGCCAGCAGCTTTCAACCTCAGGGGCCCACAGATACGCAGTATTTT. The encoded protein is CASSFQPQGPTDTQYF.

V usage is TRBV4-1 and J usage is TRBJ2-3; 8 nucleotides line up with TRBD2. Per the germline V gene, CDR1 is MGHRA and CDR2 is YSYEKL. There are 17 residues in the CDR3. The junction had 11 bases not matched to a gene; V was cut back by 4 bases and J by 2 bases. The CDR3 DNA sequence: TGCGCCAGCAGCCCGCTCCGGGGGGGGCGCGACACAGATACGCAGTATTTT. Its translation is CASSPLRGGRDTDTQYF.

CDR3 loop: CASSLVYQPQHF. The DNA of the CDR3 is TGTGCCAGCAGCTTAGTTTATCAGCCCCAGCATTTT. The chain recombines TRBV7-2 with TRBJ1-5, with D unclear. In germline, CDR1 is SGHTA, CDR2 FQGNSA. CDR3 length equals 12 residues. Trimming took off 1 base at V and 5 bases at J, with 3 bases between the two ends.

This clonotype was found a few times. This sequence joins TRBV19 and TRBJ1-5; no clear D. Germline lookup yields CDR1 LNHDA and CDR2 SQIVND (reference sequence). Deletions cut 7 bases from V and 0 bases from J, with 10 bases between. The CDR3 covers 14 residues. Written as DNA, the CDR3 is TGTGCCAGTAACTCCCAGGTTAGCAATCAGCCCCAGCATTTT. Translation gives CASNSQVSNQPQHF.